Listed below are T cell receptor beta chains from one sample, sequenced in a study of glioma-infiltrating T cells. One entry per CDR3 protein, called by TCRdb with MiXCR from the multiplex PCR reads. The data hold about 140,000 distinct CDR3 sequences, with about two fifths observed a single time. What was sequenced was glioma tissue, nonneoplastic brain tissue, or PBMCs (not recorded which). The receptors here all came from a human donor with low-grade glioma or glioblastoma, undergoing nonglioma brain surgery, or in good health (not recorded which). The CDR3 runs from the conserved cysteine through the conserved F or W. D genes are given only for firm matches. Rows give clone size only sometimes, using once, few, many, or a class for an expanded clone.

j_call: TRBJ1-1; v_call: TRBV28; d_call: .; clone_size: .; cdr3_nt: TGTGCCAGCAGTTTTGGGGGGGCCACTGAAGCTTCCTTT; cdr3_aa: CASSFGGATEASF
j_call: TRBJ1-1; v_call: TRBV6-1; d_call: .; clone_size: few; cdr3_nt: TGTGCCAGCAGTACGGGACGGGAAGCTTTCTTT; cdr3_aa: CASSTGREAFF
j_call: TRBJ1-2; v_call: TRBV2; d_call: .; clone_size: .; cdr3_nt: TGTGCCAGCAGTGGGGGCAGACACAACTATGGCTACACCTTC; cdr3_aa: CASSGGRHNYGYTF
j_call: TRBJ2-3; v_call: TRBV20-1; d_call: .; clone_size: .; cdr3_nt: TGCAGTGCTAGAATAGCCGGGACGAGCACAGATACGCAGTATTTT; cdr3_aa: CSARIAGTSTDTQYF
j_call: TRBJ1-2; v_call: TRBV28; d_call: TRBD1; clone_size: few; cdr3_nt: TGTGCCAGCAACGACAGGGGGCCTGCTAACTATGGCTACACCTTC; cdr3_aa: CASNDRGPANYGYTF
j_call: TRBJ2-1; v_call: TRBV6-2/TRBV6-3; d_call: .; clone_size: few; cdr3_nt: TGTGCCAGCAGTTACTTTGGGGGGGCTAGCTCCTACAATGAGCAGTTCTTC; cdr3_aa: CASSYFGGASSYNEQFF
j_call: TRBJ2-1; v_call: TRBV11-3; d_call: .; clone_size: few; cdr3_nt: TGTGCCAGCACCTTGACCCGAGAGTACAATGAGCAGTTCTTC; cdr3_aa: CASTLTREYNEQFF
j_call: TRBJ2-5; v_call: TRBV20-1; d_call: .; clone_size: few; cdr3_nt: TGCAGTGCTAGGCTCCAAGAGACCCAGTACTTC; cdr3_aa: CSARLQETQYF
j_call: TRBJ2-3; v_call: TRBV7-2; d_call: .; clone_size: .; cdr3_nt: TGTGCCAGCAGCTTCCCATTTAGCGATACGCAGTATTTT; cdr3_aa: CASSFPFSDTQYF
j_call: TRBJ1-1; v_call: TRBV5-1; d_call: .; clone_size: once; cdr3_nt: TGCGCCAGCACCGCAGGGGACACTGAAGCTTTCTTT; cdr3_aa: CASTAGDTEAFF
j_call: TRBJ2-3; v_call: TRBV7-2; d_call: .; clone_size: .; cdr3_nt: TGTGCCAGCAGCTTGAATCTCTTAGATACGCAGTATTTT; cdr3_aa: CASSLNLLDTQYF
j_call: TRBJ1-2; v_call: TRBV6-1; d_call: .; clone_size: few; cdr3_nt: TGTGCCAGTGGAGACTTAGCCTATGGCTACACCTTC; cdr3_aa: CASGDLAYGYTF
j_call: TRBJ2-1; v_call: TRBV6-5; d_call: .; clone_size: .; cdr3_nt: TGTGCCAACAGTCAGCTAGGTAATGATGAGCAGTTCTTC; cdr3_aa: CANSQLGNDEQFF
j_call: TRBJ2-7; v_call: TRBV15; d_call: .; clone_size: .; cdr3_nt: TGTGCCACCAGTAAACAGGGTTACGGGCAGTACTTC; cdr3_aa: CATSKQGYGQYF